This TCR beta chain emerged from a study of CD8 T cells in ankylosing spondylitis. This clonotype was observed at least ten times. TCRdb used MiXCR to reprocess the 5' RACE reads, holding one entry per CDR3 protein. In the table there are approximately 38,000 distinct CDR3 sequences, less than 3.5% of which are singletons. The germline V gene encodes CDR1 SGDLS and CDR2 YYNGEE. Trimming left V 3 bases short and J 7 bases short, with 7 bases between. The CDR3 has 12 residues. This chain links TRBV9 with TRBJ2-2, with D unclear. The sequencing input was blood, either unsorted or a sorted T cell fraction (not recorded which). The receptor was isolated from a male donor with ankylosing spondylitis or in good health (not recorded which). CDR3 residues: CASSGSSGELFF. The CDR3, as DNA: TGTGCCAGCAGCGGGAGTAGCGGGGAGCTGTTTTTT.